Listed below are T cell receptor beta chains from one sample, sequenced in a study of cytomegalovirus exposure and HLA in healthy donors. The protocol was immunoSEQ multiplex PCR, while the TCRdb copy is restricted to in-frame clones and leaves out a portion. The sample lists 150,000 to 180,000 clones, 75% to 85% seen once, with around 5.2% in the top ten. Sample: PBMCs. The receptors come from a woman aged 40 to 55 in good health and CMV-seropositive. Each CDR3 is given with its conserved first and last residue. Each record gives: V gene, clone size, D gene, J gene, CDR3 DNA, CDR3 protein. The D gene is left open where the match is weak. Some rows have no size entry. The others give once, few or many, or a class for an expanded clone.

TRBV5-4	once	-	TRBJ1-2	TGTGCCAGCAGCTACGGGACACCAACTTCTAACTATGGCTACACCTTC	CASSYGTPTSNYGYTF
TRBV13	-	TRBD1	TRBJ1-2	TGTGCCAGCAGCCCAGGGGGTTATGGCTACACCTTC	CASSPGGYGYTF
TRBV27	-	TRBD1	TRBJ1-1	TGTGCCAGTGGAATCGACAGGGGCACTGAAGCTTTCTTT	CASGIDRGTEAFF
TRBV29-1	-	-	TRBJ2-5	TGCAGCGTTTTAGGCGGGGCGCTTTTACGGGAGACCCAGTACTTC	CSVLGGALLRETQYF
TRBV11-1	-	TRBD2	TRBJ2-5	TGTGCCAGCAGCTTAGAAACGCTAGCGGGAAGGGAGACCCAGTACTTC	CASSLETLAGRETQYF
TRBV9	-	TRBD2	TRBJ2-1	TGTGCCAGCAGCGTAGAGGCTAGCGGGACGAGCTCCTACAATGAGCAGTTCTTC	CASSVEASGTSSYNEQFF
TRBV7-9	-	-	TRBJ1-4	TGTGCCAGCAGTATGGGGGGGGCACCTAATGAAAAACTGTTTTTT	CASSMGGAPNEKLFF
TRBV10-2	-	TRBD1	TRBJ1-5	TGCGCCAGCCGGAAAGGACAGGGAAATCAGCCCCAGCATTTT	CASRKGQGNQPQHF
TRBV19	-	-	TRBJ1-5	TGTGCCAGTAGTATCGGGGTTAATAGCAATCAGCCCCAGCATTTT	CASSIGVNSNQPQHF
TRBV5-8	-	-	TRBJ2-2	TGTGCCAGCAGCTTGGAAGTCCGGGGAGTTGTGCGCGGGGAGCTGTTTTTT	CASSLEVRGVVRGELFF
TRBV7-3	-	TRBD1	TRBJ1-1	TGTGCCAGCAGCCAGGACAGGGTTAACACTGAAGCTTTCTTT	CASSQDRVNTEAFF
TRBV4-1	-	TRBD2	TRBJ2-5	TGCGCCAGCAGCCAAGACCCCCCAGCGGGAGTATCGCAGACCCAGTACTTC	CASSQDPPAGVSQTQYF